This note documents a single T cell receptor beta chain sequence. From germline, CDR1 is DFQATT and CDR2 SNEGSKA (reference sequence). The CDR3 contains 11 residues. The V end lost 8 bases, the J end lost 10 bases, and 15 bases lay between the germline ends. Original handling: Amplification from reference gene primers served as the basis for estimated nucleated cell counts. Produced via immunoSEQ multiplex PCR; TCRdb's table is partial and in-frame only. Clone size and V and J calls were adopted from that table, with D and trimming inferred from the DNA. The table includes approximately 240,000 clones, approximately 90% detected once. The sample comes from a study of blood T cell repertoires in COVID-19. Background on the study: Sources were T cells, B-cell-depleted T cells, or PBMCs; the material itself was cDNA or gDNA.

The sequenced sample consisted of peripheral blood. V is TRBV20-1 and J is TRBJ2-1; unclear D gene. The TCR sequence derives from a young woman who had recovered from COVID-19. The CDR3 DNA reads TGCAGTCCTGATTTAGGTAGCGAGCAGTTCTTC. It is translated as CSPDLGSEQFF.